The TCR beta chain described here comes from a study of CD4 and CD8 cells across lung adenocarcinoma regions. TCRdb re-called the PCR reads through MiXCR, storing one row per CDR3 protein. The sample shows about 12,000 distinct CDR3 sequences, around 48% of them seen only once. The V end was cut by 4 bases, the J end by 4 bases, with 10 bases between. The CDR3 spans 14 residues. Donors had localized lung adenocarcinoma, a non-small cell lung cancer. This clonotype turned up a few times. The clonotype was recovered from a female donor with lung adenocarcinoma. The CD4 and CD8 labels of this study may be unreliable. The sample was CD8+ T cells from the margin of a lung tumor. The rearrangement links TRBV12-3 or TRBV12-4 to TRBJ1-4; no reliable D call. DNA of the CDR3: TGTGCCAGCAGTTCCTGGCCCAGTAATGAAAAACTGTTTTTT. Translation: CASSSWPSNEKLFF.